The 8 T cell receptor beta chains below come from one sample, sequenced in a study of cytomegalovirus exposure and HLA in healthy donors. The primer mix had 60 Vbeta and 13 Jbeta primers. Clones were read by immunoSEQ multiplex PCR, and TCRdb kept only the in-frame ones, dropping some. The data hold about 200,000 clones, with over 60% observed a single time. The material sequenced was PBMCs. The receptors originated from a woman between 40 and 55 years old in good health and CMV-seronegative.

This clone was seen a handful of times. The V call is TRBV4-3, the J call TRBJ2-3; TRBD1 aligns across 8 bases. This CDR3 region has 16 residues. CDR1 is LGHNA and CDR2 is YSLEER in the germline V gene. Unmatched junction bases numbered 6, after V lost 2 bases and J lost 2 bases. CDR3 coding DNA: TGCGCCAGCAGCCAACGGACAGGGCAAAACACAGATACGCAGTATTTT. It yields the protein CASSQRTGQNTDTQYF.

This clone was observed a single time. This CDR3 is CASSLARVGETEAFF. The CDR3 coding sequence is TGTGCCAGCAGCTTAGCCAGGGTCGGAGAAACTGAAGCTTTCTTT. The chain is built from TRBV7-6 and TRBJ1-1, with D possibly matching TRBD1 (5 bases). V gave up 0 bases and J gave up 5 bases, with 13 bases separating them. This CDR3 is built from 15 residues. Germline CDR1 SGHVS, CDR2 FNYEAQ.

The chain employs TRBV6-6 and TRBJ1-1; D is unresolved. Looked up from germline, CDR1 is MNHNY and CDR2 is SVGAGI (reference sequence). Trimming stripped 8 bases from V and 1 base from J, with 11 bases between. The CDR3 has 13 amino acids. The CDR3 DNA sequence: TGTGCCAGCGCCCGGAGAGAGAACACTGAAGCTTTCTTT. Amino acids: CASARRENTEAFF.

DNA of the CDR3: TGTGCCAGCAGCCGGGACTTAACTTCGAATGGCTACACCTTC. This codes for CASSRDLTSNGYTF. V is TRBV7-9 and J is TRBJ1-2; D may be TRBD1 (5 bases). Trimming stripped 5 bases from V and 6 bases from J, with 16 bases between. Germline-derived CDR1 and CDR2 are SEHNR and FQNEAQ (reference sequence). CDR3 size: 14 residues.

This clone turned up a few times. V is TRBV7-9 and J is TRBJ1-1, with a possible D match to TRBD1 (5 bases). Trimming pared 6 bases from V and 6 bases from J, leaving 14 bases between. The CDR3 sequence is 13 residues long. Germline CDR1 is SEHNR and CDR2 is FQNEAQ (reference sequence). CDR3 sequence: CASRRPGYPEAFF. As DNA, the CDR3 is TGTGCCAGCAGACGCCCAGGGTACCCTGAAGCTTTCTTT.

V usage is TRBV7-2 and J usage is TRBJ1-4, with TRBD1 identical over 9 bases. The V segment lost 10 bases and the J segment 0 bases; nucleotides outside the gene matches: 12. The CDR3 has 17 residues. Looked up from germline, CDR1 is SGHTA and CDR2 is FQGNSA. This CDR3 is CATRGGTGFATNEKLFF. CDR3 in DNA: TGTGCCACCCGGGGTGGGACAGGGTTTGCAACTAATGAAAAACTGTTTTTT.

The chain couples TRBV7-9 to TRBJ2-1, with a weak D call TRBD2 (5 bases). Deletions cut 4 bases from V and 0 bases from J, with 16 bases between. CDR3 length equals 17 residues. The germline gives CDR1 SEHNR, CDR2 FQNEAQ (reference sequence). The CDR3 bases are TGTGCCAGCAGCTGGACTCCTGTGGCGAGCTCCTACAATGAGCAGTTCTTC. Amino acid sequence: CASSWTPVASSYNEQFF.

The rearrangement uses TRBV7-2 and TRBJ2-1; 8 nucleotides match TRBD1. This CDR3 region has 14 residues. The junction had 9 bases not matched to a gene; V was cut back by 5 bases and J by 9 bases. The germline gives CDR1 SGHTA, CDR2 FQGNSA. The chain's CDR3 is CASSGQGLWGEQFF. CDR3 nucleotide sequence: TGTGCCAGCAGCGGACAGGGCCTATGGGGTGAGCAGTTCTTC.